This is a list of T cell receptor beta chains from one sample in a study of tumor-infiltrating lymphocytes in localized non-small cell lung cancer. Sequencing used immunoSEQ multiplex PCR; TCRdb keeps in-frame clones, though not all of them. The data show fewer than 20,000 clones, with 65% to 80% seen just once and 4% to 5% held by the top ten. Sequencing used lung tumor tissue. The receptors shown here come from a human donor with non-small cell lung cancer. Both conserved end residues are part of each CDR3. A D gene is named only where the DNA matches it firmly. Only some rows state a clone size, as once, few, many or a class for expanded clones.

j_call | d_call | v_call | clone_size | cdr3_nt | cdr3_aa
TRBJ2-1 | TRBD2 | TRBV6-6 | . | TGTGCCAGCAGTTACGGGACTAGCAATGAGCAGTTCTTC | CASSYGTSNEQFF
TRBJ1-2 | TRBD1 | TRBV7-2 | . | TGTGCCAGCAGCTTGAGGACAGGGAGGATGGGCTACACCTTC | CASSLRTGRMGYTF
TRBJ1-2 | . | TRBV7-6 | . | TGTGCCAGCAGCTTACAGGGGAACTATGGCTACACCTTC | CASSLQGNYGYTF
TRBJ2-5 | TRBD2 | TRBV7-2 | . | TGTGCCAGCACCCTAGGGGGGGCCCCAGCGGGAGTGGGGGAGACCCAGTACTTC | CASTLGGAPAGVGETQYF
TRBJ2-5 | . | TRBV9 | . | TGTGCCAGCAGCGTATTGGGGACTCCCCAAGAGACCCAGTACTTC | CASSVLGTPQETQYF
TRBJ1-1 | . | TRBV5-6 | few | TGTGCCAGCAGCTTGGTGGTGAACACTGAAGCTTTCTTT | CASSLVVNTEAFF
TRBJ1-5 | TRBD1 | TRBV12-5 | . | TGTGCTAGTGGACAGGGGAATCAGCCCCAGCATTTT | CASGQGNQPQHF
TRBJ1-1 | . | TRBV30 | once | TGTGCCTGGAGTGTCGGGGCGGTGAACACTGAAGCTTTCTTT | CAWSVGAVNTEAFF
TRBJ1-1 | . | TRBV6-5 | few | TGTGCCAGCAGCTGGAGGGGCTGGTACACTGAAGCTTTCTTT | CASSWRGWYTEAFF
TRBJ1-2 | . | TRBV28 | few | TGTGCCAGCAGTTTAATCTCCTATGGCTACACCTTC | CASSLISYGYTF
TRBJ1-2 | TRBD1 | TRBV28 | few | TGTGCCAGCAGCCTCTTTGGGTCTGTAGGACAGGGCCTCTATGGCTACACCTTC | CASSLFGSVGQGLYGYTF
TRBJ2-6 | . | TRBV12-5 | . | TGTGCTAGTGGTACAGCAGCTGCAGGACAAAGTCGGGCCAACGTCCTGACTTTC | CASGTAAAGQSRANVLTF
TRBJ2-3 | . | TRBV6-5 | . | TGTGCCAGCAGTTACTCGACCCCGGGGGATACGCAGTATTTT | CASSYSTPGDTQYF
TRBJ2-1 | . | TRBV28 | . | TGTGCCAGCAGCCAGGACGTGGTGAATGAGCAGTTCTTC | CASSQDVVNEQFF
TRBJ2-1 | . | TRBV27 | few | TGTGCCAGCAACGCGGTGGCTGGGAGTGAGCAGTTCTTC | CASNAVAGSEQFF
TRBJ2-5 | TRBD1 | TRBV25-1 | . | TGTGCCAGCAGGGACAGGGATTACCAAGAGACCCAGTACTTC | CASRDRDYQETQYF
TRBJ2-3 | . | TRBV7-9 | once | TGTGCCAGCAGCGCTCTAGCCGCAGATACGCAGTATTTT | CASSALAADTQYF
TRBJ1-2 | . | TRBV5-1 | . | TGCGCCAGCAGCTTAGGGTACGTGATTGGCGGCAAAGATGGCTACACCTTC | CASSLGYVIGGKDGYTF
TRBJ2-3 | . | TRBV6-5 | . | TGTGCCAGCAGTTACCGCGGGTCGACAGATACGCAGTATTTT | CASSYRGSTDTQYF
TRBJ2-3 | TRBD2 | TRBV9 | . | TGTGCCAGCAGCGTAGGGCAGCGGGAGGGGACAGATACGCAGTATTTT | CASSVGQREGTDTQYF
TRBJ2-6 | . | TRBV27 | . | TGTGCCAGCAGTTTCGTAGGATCTGGGGCCAACGTCCTGACTTTC | CASSFVGSGANVLTF
TRBJ1-1 | . | TRBV4-3 | . | TGCGCCAGCAGCCAAGATCTGGCAGACAACACTGAAGCTTTCTTT | CASSQDLADNTEAFF